This T cell receptor (beta chain) comes out of a study of CD8 T cells in ankylosing spondylitis (TCRdb year 2017). Background on the whole study: T cell receptor beta repertoires were profiled in healthy donors and ankylosing spondylitis patients so that disease-linked TCR variants could be found. The full study cohort comprised about 24 ankylosing spondylitis patients and 110 or so healthy donors. Peripheral blood samples were taken, and synovial fluid was additionally collected from ankylosing spondylitis patients.

There are 13 amino acids in the CDR3, from cysteine to phenylalanine inclusive. The read is trimmed to its CDR3 DNA, 39 bases read in frame from base 1. Trimming removed 0 bases from V and 10 bases from J, leaving 11 bases between the germline ends. Via the germline V gene, CDR1 is SGDLS and CDR2 YYNGEE. Concerning this clonotype: Its binding antigen is unknown. Nothing much larger sits one base from this clone, and base qualities are not available.

The reads were generated on an Illumina HiSeq 2500. Quantitative 5'-RACE with molecular barcodes was used to prepare TCR beta libraries. In the source study's methods: A new computational method based on a probabilistic model of VDJ rearrangement was used to identify disease-linked TCR variants. Through fastp at Q25 and MiXCR, TCRdb rebuilt clones from the public reads, retaining in-frame beta chains. Under each unique CDR3 protein, matching rows form one entry showing the most common genes and DNA. TCRdb assigned the V and J calls; the authors' analysis was not used. The sample data list some 95,000 distinct CDR3 sequences, and around 9.4% of these were observed just once. The top ten hold just over 5% of the sample. Summary of the overall study and its limitations: The disease-linked clones were reported as significantly enriched in matched synovial fluid samples from ankylosing spondylitis patients. Some of the motif variants had been reported before in the synovial fluid and blood of reactive arthritis patients, a finding that suggests common disease-initiation mechanisms. A CD8+ phenotype was shown by the disease-linked clones, which were found at relatively low frequencies in peripheral blood. A TCR beta motif of about 8 highly homologous amino acid variants appeared characteristic of blood from ankylosing spondylitis patients.

This receptor chain uses TRBV9 and TRBJ2-1, with the D segment identity uncertain. The TCR comes from a male donor with ankylosing spondylitis or in good health (not recorded which). Specimen: blood, either unsorted or a sorted T cell fraction (not recorded which). The CDR3 loop reads CASSVAATEEQFF. At the DNA level, the sequence is TGTGCCAGCAGCGTAGCGGCCACGGAGGAGCAGTTCTTC. With the rest looked up from the reference TRBV9 and TRBJ2-1 genes rather than sequenced, the full variable domain is DSGVTQTPKHLITATGQRVTLRCSPRSGDLSVYWYQQSLDQGLQFLIQYYNGEERAKGNILERFSAQQFPDLHSELNLSSLELGDSALYFCASSVAATEEQFFGPGTRLTVL.